These 21 T cell receptor beta chains came from one sample sequenced in a study of tumor-infiltrating lymphocytes in localized non-small cell lung cancer. Repertoires were generated with immunoSEQ multiplex PCR, while TCRdb's copy carries only in-frame clones and drops some. Of 15,000 to 20,000 clones listed, around 84% are singletons. The sample was uninvolved lung tissue not adjacent to the tumor. These receptors were obtained from a human donor with non-small cell lung cancer.

V usage is TRBV5-1 and J usage is TRBJ2-7; D is perhaps TRBD1 (5 bases). There are 14 residues in the CDR3. In germline, CDR1 is SGHRS, CDR2 YFSETQ. V was cut by 3 bases and J by 4 bases, with 14 bases left in between. The CDR3 here is CASSSQGGRYEQYF. The CDR3 nucleotides are TGCGCCAGCAGCTCCCAGGGCGGAAGATACGAGCAGTACTTC.

This CDR3 reads CASRTGSQETQYF. The CDR3, as DNA: TGTGCCAGTCGGACAGGGTCACAAGAGACCCAGTACTTC. The chain joins TRBV28 to TRBJ2-5, with 8 bases aligning to TRBD1. The CDR3 is 13 residues long. V dropped 9 bases and J dropped 2; count of bases not matched to a gene: 5. In germline, CDR1 is MDHEN, CDR2 SYDVKM.

The V and J genes are TRBV2 and TRBJ1-3; D remains ambiguous. From germline, CDR1 is SNHLY and CDR2 FYNNEI. The CDR3 loop spans 13 amino acids. The V end was cut by 5 bases, the J end by 1 base, with 6 bases between. CDR3 residues: CASSKRSGNTIYF. In nucleotides, the CDR3 is TGTGCCAGCAGTAAGAGATCTGGAAACACCATATATTTT.

This chain connects TRBV28 to TRBJ2-1; 10 bases line up with TRBD2. CDR3 length equals 15 residues. Trimming at V came to 3 bases and at J to 9 bases, leaving 8 bases not matched to a gene. Germline-derived CDR1 and CDR2 are MDHEN and SYDVKM. CDR3: CASSLDLAGVGEQFF. CDR3 DNA: TGTGCCAGCAGTTTGGACCTAGCGGGAGTGGGTGAGCAGTTCTTC.

The CDR3 region has the DNA TGCGCCAGCAGCTTTTCAGGGTCCCGCTCCTACGAGCAGTACTTC. Protein: CASSFSGSRSYEQYF. This chain uses TRBV5-1 with TRBJ2-7; the D gene is possibly TRBD1 (5 bases). This CDR3 region has 15 residues. The V gene's germline CDR1 is SGHRS and CDR2 YFSETQ. V dropped 2 bases and J dropped 0 bases, with 12 bases sitting between them.

Turning to this clone: Other DNA sequences in the sample encode the same CDR3. The DNA of the CDR3 is TGCGCCAGCAGCTTCTCAGGCACAGATACGCAGTATTTT. Its translation: CASSFSGTDTQYF. The chain carries TRBV5-1 and TRBJ2-3; no clear D gene. This CDR3 contains 13 residues. Trimming took off 2 bases at V and 1 base at J, with 5 bases between the two ends. CDR1 and CDR2 (germline): SGHRS, YFSETQ.

This clone is termed medium-sized. The chain is built from TRBV5-1 and TRBJ1-2, with D unresolved. Germline CDR1 SGHRS, CDR2 YFSETQ. The CDR3 has 15 residues. V was clipped by 2 bases and J by 6 bases, with 17 bases between them. In nucleotides, the CDR3 is TGCGCCAGCAGCTTCTCAAGAGGCTCGCGGGATGGCTACACCTTC. Protein sequence: CASSFSRGSRDGYTF.

The CDR3 DNA is TGTGCCAGCAGCTTTTGGGTAGGGACTGAAGCTTTCTTT. Protein product: CASSFWVGTEAFF. The rearrangement uses TRBV5-6 and TRBJ1-1; D gene uncertain. In germline, CDR1 is SGHDT, CDR2 YYEEEE. Trimming removed 2 bases at V and 5 bases at J, with 10 bases between. The CDR3 extends over 13 amino acids.

V usage is TRBV19 and J usage is TRBJ1-5, with no clear D. CDR1 is LNHDA, CDR2 SQIVND, per germline (reference sequence). V was shortened by 5 bases and J by 7 bases, with 9 bases between the two germline ends. The CDR3 totals 12 residues. CDR3 sequence reads: CASSWNGQPQHF. CDR3 in DNA: TGTGCCAGTAGTTGGAACGGGCAGCCCCAGCATTTT.

The genes are TRBV6-6 and TRBJ2-7, with D tentatively TRBD1 (6 bases). The germline V and J ends were trimmed by 6 bases and 5 bases, with 17 bases remaining between them. The CDR3 extends over 14 amino acids. CDR1 is MNHNY, CDR2 SVGAGI, per germline (reference sequence). The CDR3 DNA sequence: TGTGCCAGCAGGACCCCGGACAGACCCGACGAGCAGTACTTC. This codes for CASRTPDRPDEQYF.

This CDR3 reads CASSLNWQNNEQFF. The CDR3, as DNA: TGTGCCAGCAGCTTAAACTGGCAGAACAATGAGCAGTTCTTC. The chain couples TRBV11-3 to TRBJ2-1, with D hard to call. In germline, CDR1 is SGHNT, CDR2 YENEEA. The CDR3 has 14 residues. Trimming removed 2 bases from V and 5 bases from J, with 10 bases in between.

This chain joins TRBV5-4 and TRBJ1-2, with D hard to call. This CDR3 spans 13 amino acids. Germline values: CDR1 SGHNT, CDR2 YYREEE (reference sequence). V was cut by 0 bases and J by 4 bases, with 7 bases left in between. CDR3 amino acids: CASSLDGSYGYTF. The DNA of the CDR3 is TGTGCCAGCAGCTTGGACGGGAGCTATGGCTACACCTTC.

The rearrangement joins TRBV5-3 to TRBJ2-7, with 10 nucleotides matching TRBD1. TRBV5-3 has ORF status, its function being uncertain. The CDR3 is 13 residues long. The J segment lost 3 bases and the V segment lost 9 bases, leaving 6 bases of the junction unmatched. CDR3 sequence (DNA): TGTGCCACGGAACGGGACAGGGGCTACGAGCAGTACTTC. This encodes CATERDRGYEQYF.

The chain couples TRBV7-8 to TRBJ1-2; TRBD1 matches at 7 bases. Germline values: CDR1 SGHVS, CDR2 FQNEAQ. V lost 1 base, J lost 3 bases, and 5 bases stayed unmatched. This CDR3 region has 15 residues. DNA of the CDR3: TGTGCCAGCAGCTTAGGACAGGGTTTGGACTATGGCTACACCTTC. Translating gives CASSLGQGLDYGYTF.

V usage is TRBV6-5 and J usage is TRBJ2-7; 10 bases match TRBD1. The J segment lost 4 bases and the V segment lost 5 bases, leaving 8 bases of the junction unmatched. This CDR3 is built from 15 residues. The V gene's germline CDR1 is MNHEY and CDR2 SVGAGI. CDR3 protein: CASSGEGQGRYEQYF. CDR3 sequence (DNA): TGTGCCAGCAGTGGCGAGGGACAGGGGAGGTACGAGCAGTACTTC.

The chain employs TRBV10-3 and TRBJ2-1; D is perhaps TRBD2 (5 bases). Trimming took off 0 bases at V and 1 base at J, with 10 bases between the two ends. The CDR3 extends over 16 amino acids. Germline V gene data show CDR1 as ENHRY and CDR2 as SYGVKD. This CDR3 is CAISESGVGSYNEQFF. In nucleotides, the CDR3 is TGTGCCATCAGTGAGTCCGGGGTCGGGTCCTACAATGAGCAGTTCTTC.

The chain recombines TRBV18 with TRBJ1-4, with a weak D call TRBD1 (5 bases). The CDR3 is 13 residues long. Per the germline V gene, CDR1 is KGHSH and CDR2 is LQKENI. V was cut by 4 bases and J by 8 bases, with 11 bases left in between. Here the CDR3 reads CASSRSTDEKLFF. DNA for the CDR3: TGTGCCAGCTCACGGTCGACAGACGAAAAACTGTTTTTT.

The chain couples TRBV29-1 to TRBJ2-5, with 7 bases lining up with TRBD2. The ends lost 5 bases at V and 5 bases at J; junction bases unmatched: 8. Per germline, CDR1 SQVTM and CDR2 ANQGSEA. This CDR3 has 13 amino acids. The CDR3 spells CSVRTSSTETQYF. The DNA of the CDR3 is TGCAGCGTTCGGACTAGTTCGACGGAGACCCAGTACTTC.

The chain uses TRBV20-1 and TRBJ2-3; D not resolved. The length of the CDR3 is 10 residues. Germline CDR1 DFQATT, CDR2 SNEGSKA (reference sequence). V was cut by 3 bases and J by 6 bases, with 4 bases left in between. The CDR3 bases are TGCAGTGCTAGGGCGGATACGCAGTATTTT. This codes for CSARADTQYF.

This clone appeared a single time. This chain joins TRBV5-6 and TRBJ1-5, with 8 bases fitting TRBD1. J gave up 4 bases and V 4 bases, and 10 bases lay outside the gene matches. CDR3 size: 16 residues. CDR1 SGHDT and CDR2 YYEEEE come from the germline V gene. This CDR3 reads CASSQGAGQTNQPQHF. The CDR3 nucleotides are TGTGCCAGCAGCCAGGGGGCGGGACAGACTAATCAGCCCCAGCATTTT.

This clone was picked up one time. V gene TRBV5-4 combines with J gene TRBJ2-7; TRBD1 is a possible D gene (6 bases). This CDR3 region has 14 residues. V was pared by 4 bases and J by 6 bases, with 17 bases between. The germline V gene encodes CDR1 SGHNT and CDR2 YYREEE (reference sequence). CDR3 region: CASSTQVGTFEQYF. Here the CDR3 DNA reads TGTGCCAGCAGCACCCAGGTGGGGACATTCGAGCAGTACTTC.